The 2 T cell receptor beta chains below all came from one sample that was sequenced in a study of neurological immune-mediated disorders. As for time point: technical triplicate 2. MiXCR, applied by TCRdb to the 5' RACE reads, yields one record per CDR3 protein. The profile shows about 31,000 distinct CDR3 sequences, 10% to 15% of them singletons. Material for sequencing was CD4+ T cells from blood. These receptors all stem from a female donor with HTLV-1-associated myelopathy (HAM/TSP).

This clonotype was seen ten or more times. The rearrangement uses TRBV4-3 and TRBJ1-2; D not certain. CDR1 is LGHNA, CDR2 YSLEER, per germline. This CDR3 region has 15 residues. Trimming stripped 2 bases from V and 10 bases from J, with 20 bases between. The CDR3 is CASSQLHSQRSDYTF. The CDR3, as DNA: TGCGCCAGCAGCCAACTCCACTCCCAGAGATCTGACTACACCTTC.

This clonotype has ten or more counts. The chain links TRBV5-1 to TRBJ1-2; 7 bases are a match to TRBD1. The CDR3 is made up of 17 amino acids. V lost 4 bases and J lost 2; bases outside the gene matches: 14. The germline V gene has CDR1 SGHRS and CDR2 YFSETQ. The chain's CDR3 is CASSQIENRDRNYGYTF. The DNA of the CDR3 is TGCGCCAGCAGCCAAATAGAGAACCGGGACAGAAACTATGGCTACACCTTC.